Each of the 23 T cell receptor beta chains below was sequenced from the same sample in a study of blood T cell repertoires in COVID-19. Produced via immunoSEQ multiplex PCR; TCRdb's table is partial and in-frame only. The data hold tens of thousands of clones, with about 87% observed a single time. Material for sequencing was peripheral blood. The origin of the receptors is a human donor in a cohort sampled during active COVID-19.

The chain has TRBV19 and TRBJ2-7; 8 positions agree with TRBD1. This CDR3 comprises 13 residues. The V segment lost 10 bases and the J segment 3 bases; nucleotides outside the gene matches: 8. Germline CDR1 LNHDA, CDR2 SQIVND (reference sequence). CDR3 in amino acids: CATAQGVIYEQYF. In DNA form, the CDR3 reads TGTGCCACCGCACAGGGGGTAATCTACGAGCAGTACTTC.

The V and J genes are TRBV5-6 and TRBJ1-5; perhaps TRBD1 as D (6 bases). V dropped 0 bases and J dropped 2 bases, with 12 bases sitting between them. This CDR3 spans 16 amino acids. Germline lookup yields CDR1 SGHDT and CDR2 YYEEEE. Written as DNA, the CDR3 is TGTGCCAGCAGCTTGGCCCAGGGGAACGGCAATCAGCCCCAGCATTTT. The encoded protein is CASSLAQGNGNQPQHF.

The rearrangement joins TRBV7-8 to TRBJ1-5; 7 nucleotides match TRBD1. Germline V gene lookup returns CDR1 SGHVS and CDR2 FQNEAQ. The CDR3 extends over 14 amino acids. V lost 2 bases and J lost 6; bases outside the gene matches: 4. The CDR3 loop reads CASSLNRGGQPQHF. CDR3 DNA sequence: TGTGCCAGCAGCTTAAACAGGGGCGGTCAGCCCCAGCATTTT.

CDR3 in amino acids: CASSLKSSGGPNTGELFF. In nucleotides, the CDR3 is TGTGCCAGCAGCTTAAAGTCTAGCGGGGGGCCTAACACCGGGGAGCTGTTTTTT. V usage is TRBV7-3 and J usage is TRBJ2-2; 11 positions agree with TRBD2. The CDR3 is 18 residues long. Trimming cost V 1 base and J 2 bases; bases outside gene matches: 6. CDR1 SGHTA and CDR2 FQGTGA come from the germline V gene.

This chain joins TRBV5-6 and TRBJ2-2; D gene ambiguous. CDR1 SGHDT and CDR2 YYEEEE come from the germline V gene. V was pared by 4 bases and J by 4 bases, with 8 bases between. This CDR3 comprises 13 residues. The CDR3 loop is CASSLQATGELFF. The CDR3 DNA follows: TGTGCCAGCAGCCTGCAGGCCACCGGGGAGCTGTTTTTT. The variable domain in full, with the rest retrieved from reference TRBV5-6 and TRBJ2-2, is DAGVTQSPTHLIKTRGQQVTLRCSPKSGHDTVSWYQQALGQGPQFIFQYYEEEERQRGNFPDRFSGHQFPNYSSELNVNALLLGDSALYLCASSLQATGELFFGEGSRLTVL.

The chain has TRBV30 and TRBJ2-5; D perhaps matches TRBD1 (6 bases). Germline V gene lookup returns CDR1 GTSNPN and CDR2 SVGIG (reference sequence). Trimming took 0 bases from V and 4 from J, leaving 15 bases between them. There are 15 residues in the CDR3. The CDR3 coding sequence is TGTGCCTGGAGTGTAGCGTGGGCAGGGGTAGAGACCCAGTACTTC. It translates to CAWSVAWAGVETQYF.

The rearrangement joins TRBV25-1 to TRBJ2-3; the match to TRBD2 covers 8 bases. CDR3 length: 14 residues. Germline V gives CDR1 MGHDK, CDR2 SYGVNS. V shed 5 bases, J shed 5 bases, and the junction held 6 bases outside the gene matches. The CDR3 bases are TGTGCCAGCAGTCGGGGGGGGGCCGGAGATACGCAGTATTTT. Translation: CASSRGGAGDTQYF.

This clone was seen a single time. The chain couples TRBV2 to TRBJ2-1; TRBD1 matches 10 bases. The junction had 7 bases not matched to a gene; V was cut back by 8 bases and J by 6 bases. Germline V gene lookup returns CDR1 SNHLY and CDR2 FYNNEI. The CDR3 length is 14 residues. CDR3 sequence reads: CASGGTGASNEQFF. CDR3 DNA sequence: TGTGCCAGCGGGGGGACAGGGGCGAGCAATGAGCAGTTCTTC.

The V gene is TRBV2, the J gene TRBJ2-7; 13 nucleotides line up with TRBD2. V trimming: 5 bases; J trimming: 0 bases; junction bases outside the gene matches: 7. The CDR3 spans 17 residues. Germline V CDR1 and CDR2: SNHLY, FYNNEI. The CDR3 DNA sequence: TGTGCCAGCAGTCTGGGACTAGCGGGAACAAGCTCCTACGAGCAGTACTTC. It specifies CASSLGLAGTSSYEQYF.

This clone was detected a few times. V usage is TRBV2 and J usage is TRBJ1-2; maybe TRBD1 (5 bases). The ends were cut back, 6 bases at V and 7 bases at J, with 18 bases in the middle. This CDR3 comprises 14 residues. CDR1 and CDR2 (germline): SNHLY, FYNNEI. The DNA of the CDR3 is TGTGCCAGCAGCTCAGGGAGGGGCAGGAGTGGCTACACCTTC. It yields the protein CASSSGRGRSGYTF.

The chain links TRBV7-9 to TRBJ2-2, with TRBD2 matching 9 bases. V was clipped by 6 bases and J by 2 bases; unmatched bases: 4. The CDR3 sequence is 15 residues long. The germline CDR1 and CDR2 sequences are SEHNR and FQNEAQ (reference sequence). CDR3 bases: TGTGCCAGCAGATCTAGCGGGGTCAACACCGGGGAGCTGTTTTTT. Amino acids: CASRSSGVNTGELFF.

This chain links TRBV3-1 (or the pseudogene TRBV3-2) with TRBJ1-1, with D unresolved. CDR3 length: 13 residues. Per the germline V gene, CDR1 is LGHDT and CDR2 is YNNKEL (reference sequence). V was trimmed by 2 bases and J by 5 bases, leaving 9 bases between them. CDR3 DNA sequence: TGTGCCAGCAGCCAAATAGAGGGTACTGAAGCTTTCTTT. Translating gives CASSQIEGTEAFF.

This sequence joins TRBV7-3 and TRBJ2-1; TRBD2 matches 8 bases. V dropped 5 bases and J dropped 5; count of bases not matched to a gene: 5. Germline assignment: CDR1 SGHTA and CDR2 FQGTGA. The CDR3 covers 14 residues. The CDR3 nucleotides are TGTGCCAGCAGCCCAGCGGGGGCGAACAATGAGCAGTTCTTC. Translating gives CASSPAGANNEQFF.

The chain links TRBV6-5 to TRBJ2-2; D is perhaps TRBD2 (5 bases). The CDR3 is 14 residues long. Germline CDR1 is MNHEY and CDR2 is SVGAGI. Trimming left V 2 bases short and J 2 bases short, with 6 bases between. The CDR3: CASSYGLNTGELFF. The CDR3 DNA sequence: TGTGCCAGCAGTTACGGACTCAACACCGGGGAGCTGTTTTTT.

The chain has TRBV30 and TRBJ2-7; tentatively, D is TRBD2 (6 bases). This CDR3 has 14 residues. From germline, CDR1 is GTSNPN and CDR2 SVGIG (reference sequence). V was shortened by 3 bases and J by 4 bases, with 16 bases between the two germline ends. Written as DNA, the CDR3 is TGTGCCTGGAGCCCGGGGGAAAACCGGTACGAGCAGTACTTC. This translates into CAWSPGENRYEQYF.

This clone was found once. The chain carries TRBV14 and TRBJ2-5; TRBD1 might be the D (6 bases). The CDR3 contains 15 residues. The germline gives CDR1 SGHDN, CDR2 FVKESK. The V and J ends lost 4 bases and 5 bases respectively, with 17 bases between them. The CDR3 loop reads CASSPQSRGSETQYF. DNA of the CDR3: TGTGCCAGCAGCCCTCAGAGCAGGGGATCCGAGACCCAGTACTTC.

This clone is a singleton in its sample. V gene TRBV30 combines with J gene TRBJ1-6; D is uncertain. Trimming left V 3 bases short and J 1 base short, with 10 bases between. This CDR3 spans 15 amino acids. Germline V CDR1 and CDR2: GTSNPN, SVGIG (reference sequence). This CDR3 is CAWRGRGSYNSPLHF. In nucleotides, the CDR3 is TGTGCCTGGAGGGGTCGGGGATCCTATAATTCACCCCTCCACTTT.

This clone was picked up one time. The chain carries TRBV19 and TRBJ1-5, with D possibly matching TRBD1 (6 bases). V lost 7 bases, J lost 6 bases, and 10 bases lay in between. The germline gives CDR1 LNHDA, CDR2 SQIVND (reference sequence). The CDR3 spans 12 residues. CDR3 residues: CASTGVAQPQHF. The CDR3 DNA reads TGTGCCAGTACAGGGGTGGCTCAGCCCCAGCATTTT.

The V and J genes are TRBV5-4 and TRBJ2-5, with TRBD1 matching 9 bases. The CDR3 loop spans 13 amino acids. Germline loops: CDR1 SGHNT, CDR2 YYREEE (reference sequence). V was clipped by 3 bases and J by 8 bases; unmatched bases: 5. DNA for the CDR3: TGTGCCAGCAGCTCCGGACAGGGGCCTACCCAGTACTTC. This translates into CASSSGQGPTQYF. Together with reference TRBV5-4 and TRBJ2-5, the CDR3 gives the full variable domain: ETGVTQSPTHLIKTRGQQVTLRCSSQSGHNTVSWYQQALGQGPQFIFQYYREEENGRGNFPPRFSGLQFPNYSSELNVNALELDDSALYLCASSSGQGPTQYFGPGTRLLVL.

V and J are TRBV5-6 and TRBJ1-2; 7 bases line up with TRBD1. The CDR3 covers 14 residues. The germline gives CDR1 SGHDT, CDR2 YYEEEE. Trimming removed 6 bases from V and 2 bases from J; junction bases left unmatched: 7. CDR3 residues: CASTTTGPNYGYTF. CDR3 nucleotide sequence: TGTGCCAGCACCACGACAGGGCCCAACTATGGCTACACCTTC.

The rearrangement uses TRBV7-9 and TRBJ2-1, with 8 bases identical to TRBD1. The CDR3 runs 18 residues. V lost 1 base, J lost 4 bases, and 12 bases stayed unmatched. Per the germline V gene, CDR1 is SEHNR and CDR2 is FQNEAQ (reference sequence). CDR3 in amino acids: CASSLVVVTGDRYNEQFF. DNA for the CDR3: TGTGCCAGCAGCTTAGTAGTGGTGACAGGGGATCGGTACAATGAGCAGTTCTTC.

This clone was counted between two and nine times. This chain connects TRBV6-5 to TRBJ2-7, with TRBD2 matching over 7 bases. The CDR3 is made up of 15 amino acids. After removal of 5 bases from V and 1 base from J, the junction contained 8 bases not matched to a gene. Per germline, CDR1 MNHEY and CDR2 SVGAGI. The CDR3 reads CASSTSGGISYEQYF. CDR3 DNA: TGTGCCAGCAGTACCTCGGGAGGCATATCCTACGAGCAGTACTTC.

The rearrangement links TRBV7-6 to TRBJ2-1; 8 nucleotides line up with TRBD2. J was trimmed by 5 bases and V by 3 bases; bases with no gene match: 9. The CDR3 extends over 16 amino acids. CDR1 SGHVS and CDR2 FNYEAQ come from the germline V gene. The CDR3: CASSFGAGGQDNEQFF. DNA of the CDR3: TGTGCCAGCAGCTTTGGGGCGGGGGGACAAGACAATGAGCAGTTCTTC.